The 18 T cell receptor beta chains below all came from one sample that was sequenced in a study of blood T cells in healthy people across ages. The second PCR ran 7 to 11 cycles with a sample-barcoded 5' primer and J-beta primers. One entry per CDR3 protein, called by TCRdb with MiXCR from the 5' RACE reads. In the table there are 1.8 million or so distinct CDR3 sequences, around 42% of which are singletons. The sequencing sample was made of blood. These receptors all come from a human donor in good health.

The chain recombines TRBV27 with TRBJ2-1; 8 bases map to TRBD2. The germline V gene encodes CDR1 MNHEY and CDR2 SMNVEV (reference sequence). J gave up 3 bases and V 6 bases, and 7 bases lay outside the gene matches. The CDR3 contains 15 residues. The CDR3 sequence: CASRIHRGGYNEQFF. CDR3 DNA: TGTGCCAGCAGAATACATCGGGGGGGCTACAATGAGCAGTTCTTC.

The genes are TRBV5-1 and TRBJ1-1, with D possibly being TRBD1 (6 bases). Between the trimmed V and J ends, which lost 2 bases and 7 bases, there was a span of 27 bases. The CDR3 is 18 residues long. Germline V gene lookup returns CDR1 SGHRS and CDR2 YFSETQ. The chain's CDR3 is CASSFQVLLQGGPIEAFF. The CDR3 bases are TGCGCCAGCAGCTTCCAAGTTCTGTTACAGGGAGGCCCAATTGAAGCTTTCTTT.

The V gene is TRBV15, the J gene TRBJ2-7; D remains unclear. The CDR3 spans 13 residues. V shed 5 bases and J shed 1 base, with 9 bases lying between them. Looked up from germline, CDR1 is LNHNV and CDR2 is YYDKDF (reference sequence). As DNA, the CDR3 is TGTGCCACCAGCGGGCAGGAGTCCTACGAGCAGTACTTC. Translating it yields CATSGQESYEQYF. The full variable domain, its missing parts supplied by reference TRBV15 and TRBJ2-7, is DAMVIQNPRYQVTQFGKPVTLSCSQTLNHNVMYWYQQKSSQAPKLLFHYYDKDFNNEADTPDNFQSRRPNTSFCFLDIRSPGLGDTAMYLCATSGQESYEQYFGPGTRLTVT.

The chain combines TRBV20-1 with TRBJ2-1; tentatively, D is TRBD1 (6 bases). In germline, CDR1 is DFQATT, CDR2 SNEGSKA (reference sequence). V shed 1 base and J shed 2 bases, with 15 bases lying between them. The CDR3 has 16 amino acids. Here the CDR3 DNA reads TGCAGTGCTAGAGCGGGAAACAGGGCCCCCTACAATGAGCAGTTCTTC. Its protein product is CSARAGNRAPYNEQFF.

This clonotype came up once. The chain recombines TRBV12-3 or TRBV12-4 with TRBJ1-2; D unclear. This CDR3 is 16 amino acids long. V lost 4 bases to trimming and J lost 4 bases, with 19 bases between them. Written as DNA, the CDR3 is TGTGCCAGCAGTTCCTCCTCGGGCGGGGTGCGCTATGGCTACACCTTC. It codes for CASSSSSGGVRYGYTF.

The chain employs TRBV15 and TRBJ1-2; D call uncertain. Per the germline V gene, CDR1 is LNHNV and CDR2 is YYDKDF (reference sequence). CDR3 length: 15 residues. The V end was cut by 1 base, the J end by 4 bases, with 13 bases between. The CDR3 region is CATSRGGGVTYGYTF. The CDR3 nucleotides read TGTGCCACCAGCAGAGGTGGTGGGGTAACCTATGGCTACACCTTC. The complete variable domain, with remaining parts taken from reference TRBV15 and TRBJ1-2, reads DAMVIQNPRYQVTQFGKPVTLSCSQTLNHNVMYWYQQKSSQAPKLLFHYYDKDFNNEADTPDNFQSRRPNTSFCFLDIRSPGLGDTAMYLCATSRGGGVTYGYTFGSGTRLTVV.

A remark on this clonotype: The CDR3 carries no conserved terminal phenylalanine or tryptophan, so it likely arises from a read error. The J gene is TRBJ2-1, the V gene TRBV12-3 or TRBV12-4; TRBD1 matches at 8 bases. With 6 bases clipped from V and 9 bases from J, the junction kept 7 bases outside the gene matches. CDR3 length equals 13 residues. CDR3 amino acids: CASSSGQVAEQFS. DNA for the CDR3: TGTGCCAGCAGCTCGGGACAGGTGGCTGAGCAGTTCTCC.

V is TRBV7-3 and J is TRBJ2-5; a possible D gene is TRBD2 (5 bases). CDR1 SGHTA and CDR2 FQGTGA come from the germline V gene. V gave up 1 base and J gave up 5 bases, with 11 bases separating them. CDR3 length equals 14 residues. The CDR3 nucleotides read TGTGCCAGCAGCTTAATCTCACGGGGTGAGACCCAGTACTTC. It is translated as CASSLISRGETQYF. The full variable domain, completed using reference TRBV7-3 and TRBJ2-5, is GAGVSQTPSNKVTEKGKYVELRCDPISGHTALYWYRQSLGQGPEFLIYFQGTGAADDSGLPNDRFFAVRPEGSVSTLKIQRTERGDSAVYLCASSLISRGETQYFGPGTRLLVL.

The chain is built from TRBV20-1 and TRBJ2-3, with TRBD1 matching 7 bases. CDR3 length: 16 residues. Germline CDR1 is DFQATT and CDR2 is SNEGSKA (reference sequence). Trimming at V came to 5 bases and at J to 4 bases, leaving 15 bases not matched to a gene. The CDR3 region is CSALDPYRGGPDTQYF. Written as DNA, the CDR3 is TGCAGTGCTCTCGATCCTTACAGGGGTGGTCCAGATACGCAGTATTTT.

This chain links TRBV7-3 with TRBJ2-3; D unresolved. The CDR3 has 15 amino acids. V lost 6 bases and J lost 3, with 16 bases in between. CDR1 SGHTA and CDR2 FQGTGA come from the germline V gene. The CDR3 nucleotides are TGTGCCAGCAGGCAAGACCGGATGTCGACAGATACGCAGTATTTT. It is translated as CASRQDRMSTDTQYF.

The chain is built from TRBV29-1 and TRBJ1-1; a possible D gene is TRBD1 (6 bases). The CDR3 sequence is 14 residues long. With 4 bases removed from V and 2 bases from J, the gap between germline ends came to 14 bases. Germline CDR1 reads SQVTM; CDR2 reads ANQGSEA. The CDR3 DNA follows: TGCAGCGTTGGCGGAGGACAGAGTAACACTGAAGCTTTCTTT. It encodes CSVGGGQSNTEAFF.

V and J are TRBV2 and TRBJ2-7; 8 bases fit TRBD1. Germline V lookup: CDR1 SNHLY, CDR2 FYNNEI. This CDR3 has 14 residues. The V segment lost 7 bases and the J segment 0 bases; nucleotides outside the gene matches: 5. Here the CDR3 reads CASTGDRSSYEQYF. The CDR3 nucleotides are TGTGCCAGCACCGGGGACAGGAGCTCCTACGAGCAGTACTTC.

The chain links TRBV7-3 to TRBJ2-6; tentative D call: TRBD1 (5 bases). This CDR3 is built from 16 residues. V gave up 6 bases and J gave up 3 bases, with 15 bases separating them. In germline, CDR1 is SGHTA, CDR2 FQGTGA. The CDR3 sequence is CASRLIGEGGANVLTF. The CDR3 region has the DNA TGTGCCAGCAGACTAATAGGGGAAGGTGGGGCCAACGTCCTGACTTTC.

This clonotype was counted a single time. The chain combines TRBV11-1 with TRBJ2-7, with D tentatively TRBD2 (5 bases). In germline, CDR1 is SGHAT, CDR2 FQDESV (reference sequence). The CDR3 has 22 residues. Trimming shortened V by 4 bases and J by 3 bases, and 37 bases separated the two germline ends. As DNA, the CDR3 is TGTGCCAGCAGCTCGCGATTGGCCGCCCAGTTGGACTGGTCCCCCACCCTCTACGAGCAGTACTTC. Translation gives CASSSRLAAQLDWSPTLYEQYF.

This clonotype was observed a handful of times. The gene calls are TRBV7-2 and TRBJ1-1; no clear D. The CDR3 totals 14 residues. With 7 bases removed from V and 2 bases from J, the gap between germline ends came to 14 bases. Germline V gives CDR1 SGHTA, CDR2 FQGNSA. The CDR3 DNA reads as TGTGCCAGCACCCGAAGGGTCGGCAACACTGAAGCTTTCTTT. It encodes CASTRRVGNTEAFF.

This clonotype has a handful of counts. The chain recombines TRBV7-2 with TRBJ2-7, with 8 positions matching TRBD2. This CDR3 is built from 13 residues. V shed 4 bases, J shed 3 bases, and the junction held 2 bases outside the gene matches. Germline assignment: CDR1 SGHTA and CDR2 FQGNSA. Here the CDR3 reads CASSSAGVYEQYF. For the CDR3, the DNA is TGTGCCAGCAGCTCAGCGGGAGTCTACGAGCAGTACTTC. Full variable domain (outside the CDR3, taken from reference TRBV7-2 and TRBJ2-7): GAGVSQSPSNKVTEKGKDVELRCDPISGHTALYWYRQSLGQGLEFLIYFQGNSAPDKSGLPSDRFSAERTGGSVSTLTIQRTQQEDSAVYLCASSSAGVYEQYFGPGTRLTVT.

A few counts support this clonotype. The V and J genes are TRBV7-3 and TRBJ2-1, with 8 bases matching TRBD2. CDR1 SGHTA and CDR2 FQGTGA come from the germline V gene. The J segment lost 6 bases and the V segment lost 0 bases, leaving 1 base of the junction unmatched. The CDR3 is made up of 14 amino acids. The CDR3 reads CASSLTREANEQFF. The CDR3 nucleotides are TGTGCCAGCAGCTTAACGCGGGAGGCCAATGAGCAGTTCTTC.

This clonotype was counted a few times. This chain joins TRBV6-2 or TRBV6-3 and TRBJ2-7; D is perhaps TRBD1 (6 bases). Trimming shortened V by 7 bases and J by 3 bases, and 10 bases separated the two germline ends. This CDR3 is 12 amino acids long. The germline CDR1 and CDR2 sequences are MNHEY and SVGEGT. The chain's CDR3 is CASTDRNYEQYF. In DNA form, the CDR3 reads TGTGCCAGCACTGACAGGAACTACGAGCAGTACTTC.